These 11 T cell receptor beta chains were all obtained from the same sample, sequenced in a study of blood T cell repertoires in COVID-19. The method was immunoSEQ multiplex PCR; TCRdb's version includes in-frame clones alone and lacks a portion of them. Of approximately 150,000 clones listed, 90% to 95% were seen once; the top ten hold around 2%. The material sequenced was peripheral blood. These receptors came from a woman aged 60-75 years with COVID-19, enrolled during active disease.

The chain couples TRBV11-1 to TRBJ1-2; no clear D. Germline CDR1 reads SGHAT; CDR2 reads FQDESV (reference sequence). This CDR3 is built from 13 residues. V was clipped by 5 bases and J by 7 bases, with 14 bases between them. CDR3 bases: TGTGCCAGCAGCGTCCCGGGGAGAGGTGGCTACACCTTC. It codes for CASSVPGRGGYTF.

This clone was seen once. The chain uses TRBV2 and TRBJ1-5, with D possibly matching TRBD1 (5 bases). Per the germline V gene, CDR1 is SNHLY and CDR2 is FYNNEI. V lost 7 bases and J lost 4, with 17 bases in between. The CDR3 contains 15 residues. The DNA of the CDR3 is TGTGCCAGCACGAAGGAGGCGGGGGTAAATCAGCCCCAGCATTTT. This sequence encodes CASTKEAGVNQPQHF.

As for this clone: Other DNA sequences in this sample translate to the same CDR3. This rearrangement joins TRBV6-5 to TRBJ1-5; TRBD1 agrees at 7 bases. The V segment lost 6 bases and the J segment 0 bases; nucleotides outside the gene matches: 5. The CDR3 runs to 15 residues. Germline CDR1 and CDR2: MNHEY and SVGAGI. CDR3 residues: CASSPDRVSNQPQHF. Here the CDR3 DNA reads TGTGCCAGCAGCCCCGACAGGGTTAGCAATCAGCCCCAGCATTTT.

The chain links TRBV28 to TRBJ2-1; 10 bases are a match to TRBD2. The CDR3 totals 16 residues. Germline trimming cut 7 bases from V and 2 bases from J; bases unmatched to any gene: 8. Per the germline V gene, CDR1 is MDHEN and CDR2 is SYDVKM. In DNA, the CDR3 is TGTGCCAGCATAACCACCGGGACTAGCGCCTACAATGAGCAGTTCTTC. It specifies CASITTGTSAYNEQFF.

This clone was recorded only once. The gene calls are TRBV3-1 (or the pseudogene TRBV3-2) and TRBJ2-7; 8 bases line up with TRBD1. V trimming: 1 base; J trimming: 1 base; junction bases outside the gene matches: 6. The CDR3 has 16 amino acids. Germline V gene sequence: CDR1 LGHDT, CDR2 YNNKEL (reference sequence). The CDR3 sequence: CASSQVPGGSSYEQYF. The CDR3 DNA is TGTGCCAGCAGCCAAGTCCCAGGGGGCTCTTCCTACGAGCAGTACTTC.

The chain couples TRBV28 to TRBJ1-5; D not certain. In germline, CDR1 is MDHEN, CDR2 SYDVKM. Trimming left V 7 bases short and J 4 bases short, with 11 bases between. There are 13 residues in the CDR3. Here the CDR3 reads CASKAGPNQPQHF. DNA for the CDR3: TGTGCCAGCAAAGCAGGTCCGAATCAGCCCCAGCATTTT.

In nucleotides, the CDR3 is TGTGCCAGCAGTTACAAACCGGGACAGGTTAACTCCTACGAGCAGTACTTC. Translating gives CASSYKPGQVNSYEQYF. The gene calls are TRBV6-2 or TRBV6-3 and TRBJ2-7; TRBD1 agrees at 8 bases. CDR3 length: 17 residues. Trimming took 2 bases from V and 0 from J; bases not matched to a gene: 9. Germline V gene data show CDR1 as MNHEY and CDR2 as SVGEGT.

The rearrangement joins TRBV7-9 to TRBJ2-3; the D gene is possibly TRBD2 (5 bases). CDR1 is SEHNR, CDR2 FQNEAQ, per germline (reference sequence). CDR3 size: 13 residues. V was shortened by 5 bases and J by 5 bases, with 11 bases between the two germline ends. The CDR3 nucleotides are TGTGCCAGCAGCGAGGGCGGTAGAGATACGCAGTATTTT. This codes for CASSEGGRDTQYF. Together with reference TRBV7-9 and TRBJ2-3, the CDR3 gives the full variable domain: DTGVSQNPRHKITKRGQNVTFRCDPISEHNRLYWYRQTLGQGPEFLTYFQNEAQLEKSRLLSDRFSAERPKGSFSTLEIQRTEQGDSAMYLCASSEGGRDTQYFGPGTRLTVL.

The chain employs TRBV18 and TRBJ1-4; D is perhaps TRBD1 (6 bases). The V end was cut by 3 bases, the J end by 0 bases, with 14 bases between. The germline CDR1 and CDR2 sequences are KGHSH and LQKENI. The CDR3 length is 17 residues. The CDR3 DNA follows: TGTGCCAGCTCACCGAGAGCAGGGGATACAACTAATGAAAAACTGTTTTTT. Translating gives CASSPRAGDTTNEKLFF.

The CDR3 sequence: CASSPQLNTEAFF. The CDR3, as DNA: TGTGCCAGCAGCCCACAGTTGAACACTGAAGCTTTCTTT. The chain carries TRBV6-5 and TRBJ1-1; D gene unclear. The CDR3 has 13 residues. Germline V lookup: CDR1 MNHEY, CDR2 SVGAGI. V shed 6 bases and J shed 0 bases, with 8 bases lying between them.

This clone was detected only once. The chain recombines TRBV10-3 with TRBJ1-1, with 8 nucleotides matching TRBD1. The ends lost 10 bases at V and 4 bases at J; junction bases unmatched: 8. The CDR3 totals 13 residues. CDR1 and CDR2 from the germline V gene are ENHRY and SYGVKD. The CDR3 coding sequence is TGTGCCAGCGAAGGACAGGGTGTCACTGAAGCTTTCTTT. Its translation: CASEGQGVTEAFF.